Here is one TCR beta chain with its context. The antigen is unknown. This record belongs to a study of Graves' ophthalmopathy and Graves' hyperthyroidism. The CDR3 length is 16 residues. Trimming removed 4 bases from V and 2 bases from J; junction bases left unmatched: 11. Germline V gene sequence: CDR1 LGHNA, CDR2 YSLEER. Study observations and caveats: The model predicted progression of ophthalmopathy with a sensitivity of 60% to 71%, and its specificity was 72% to 80%. Among expanded thyroid clonotypes above 0.001 frequency, most also occurred in blood.

Amplification from RNA transcripts yielded the TCR beta CDR3 regions. Amplification began with first-round RT-PCR using HTBI primers, then second-round multiplex PCR was performed. One entry per CDR3 protein results from TCRdb running MiXCR on the multiplex PCR reads. Counted here are hundreds of thousands of distinct CDR3 sequences, 40% occurring once; the ten biggest clones make up about 40%. This TCR came from an adult man with Graves' ophthalmopathy. The V and J genes are TRBV4-3 and TRBJ2-7; 7 bases fit TRBD2. Sequencing was performed on peripheral blood. The CDR3 reads CASSRSPTSATYEQYF. CDR3 in DNA: TGCGCCAGCAGCCGCTCCCCAACTAGCGCAACCTACGAGCAGTACTTC.